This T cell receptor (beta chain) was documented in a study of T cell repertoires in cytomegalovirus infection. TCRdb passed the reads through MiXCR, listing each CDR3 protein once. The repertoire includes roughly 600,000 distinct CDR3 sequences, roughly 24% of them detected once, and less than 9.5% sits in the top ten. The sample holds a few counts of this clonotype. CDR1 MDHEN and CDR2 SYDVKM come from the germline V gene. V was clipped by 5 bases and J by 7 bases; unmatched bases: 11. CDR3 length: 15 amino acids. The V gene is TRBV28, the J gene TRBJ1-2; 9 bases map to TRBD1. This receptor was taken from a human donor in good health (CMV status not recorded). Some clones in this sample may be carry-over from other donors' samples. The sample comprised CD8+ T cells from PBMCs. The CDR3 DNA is TGTGCCAGCAGTGATCCGGGACAGGGAGGGGTTGGCTACACCTTC. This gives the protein CASSDPGQGGVGYTF.